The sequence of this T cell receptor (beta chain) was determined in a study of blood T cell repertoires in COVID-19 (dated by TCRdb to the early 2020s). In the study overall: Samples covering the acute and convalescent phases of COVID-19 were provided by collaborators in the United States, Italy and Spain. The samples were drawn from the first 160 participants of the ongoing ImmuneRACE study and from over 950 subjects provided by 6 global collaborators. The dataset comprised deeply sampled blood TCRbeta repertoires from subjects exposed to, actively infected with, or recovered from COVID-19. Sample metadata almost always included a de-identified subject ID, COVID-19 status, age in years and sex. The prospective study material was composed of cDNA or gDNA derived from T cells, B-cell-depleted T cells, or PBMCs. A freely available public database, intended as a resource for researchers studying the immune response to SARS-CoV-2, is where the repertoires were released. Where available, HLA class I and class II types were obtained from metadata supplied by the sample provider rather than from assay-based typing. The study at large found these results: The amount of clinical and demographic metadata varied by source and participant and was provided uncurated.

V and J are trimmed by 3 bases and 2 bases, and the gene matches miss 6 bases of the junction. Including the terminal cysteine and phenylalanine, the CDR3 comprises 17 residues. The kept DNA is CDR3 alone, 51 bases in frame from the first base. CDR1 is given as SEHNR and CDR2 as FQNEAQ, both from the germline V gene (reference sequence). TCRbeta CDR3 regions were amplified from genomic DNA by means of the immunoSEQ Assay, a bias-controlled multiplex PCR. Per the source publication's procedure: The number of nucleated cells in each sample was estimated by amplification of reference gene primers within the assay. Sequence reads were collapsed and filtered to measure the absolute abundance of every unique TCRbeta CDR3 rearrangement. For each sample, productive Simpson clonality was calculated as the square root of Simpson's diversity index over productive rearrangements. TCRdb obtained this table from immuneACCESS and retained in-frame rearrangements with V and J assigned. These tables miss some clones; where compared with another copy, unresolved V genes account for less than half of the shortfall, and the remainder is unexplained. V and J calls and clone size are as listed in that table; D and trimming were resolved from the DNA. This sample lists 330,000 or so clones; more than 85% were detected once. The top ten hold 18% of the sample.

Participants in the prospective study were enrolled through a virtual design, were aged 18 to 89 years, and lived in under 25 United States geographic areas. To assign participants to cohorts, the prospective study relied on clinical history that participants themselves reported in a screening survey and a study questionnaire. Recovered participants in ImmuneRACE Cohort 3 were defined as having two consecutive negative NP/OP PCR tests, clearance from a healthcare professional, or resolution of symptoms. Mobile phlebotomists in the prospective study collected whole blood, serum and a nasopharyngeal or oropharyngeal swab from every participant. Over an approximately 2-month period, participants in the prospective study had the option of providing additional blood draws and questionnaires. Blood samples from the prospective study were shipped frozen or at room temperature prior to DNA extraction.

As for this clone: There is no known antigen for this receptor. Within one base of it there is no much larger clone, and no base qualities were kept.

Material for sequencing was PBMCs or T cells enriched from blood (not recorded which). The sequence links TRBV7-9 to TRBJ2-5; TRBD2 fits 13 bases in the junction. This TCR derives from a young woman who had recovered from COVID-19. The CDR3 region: CASSFWTSGRGQETQYF. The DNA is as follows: TGTGCCAGCAGCTTCTGGACTAGCGGGAGAGGGCAAGAGACCCAGTACTTC.